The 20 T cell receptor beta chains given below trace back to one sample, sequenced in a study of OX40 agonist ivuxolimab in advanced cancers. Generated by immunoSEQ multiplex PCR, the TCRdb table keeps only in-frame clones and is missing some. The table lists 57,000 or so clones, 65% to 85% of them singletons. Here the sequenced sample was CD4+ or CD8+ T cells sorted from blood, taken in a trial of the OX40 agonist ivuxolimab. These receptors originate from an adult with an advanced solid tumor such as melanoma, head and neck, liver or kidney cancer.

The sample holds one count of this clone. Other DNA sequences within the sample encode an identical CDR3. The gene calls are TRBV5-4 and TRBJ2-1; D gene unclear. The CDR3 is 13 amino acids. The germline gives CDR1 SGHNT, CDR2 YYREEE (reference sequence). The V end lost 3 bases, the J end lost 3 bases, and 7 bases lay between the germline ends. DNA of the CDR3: TGTGCCAGCAGCTCCAGAAACTACAATGAGCAGTTCTTC. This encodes CASSSRNYNEQFF.

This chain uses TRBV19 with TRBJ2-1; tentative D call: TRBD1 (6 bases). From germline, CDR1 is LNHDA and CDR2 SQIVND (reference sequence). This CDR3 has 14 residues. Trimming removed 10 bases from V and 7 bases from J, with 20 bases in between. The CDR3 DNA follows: TGTGCCACCTCACTCGCCCCGCAGGGGAATGAGCAGTTCTTC. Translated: CATSLAPQGNEQFF.

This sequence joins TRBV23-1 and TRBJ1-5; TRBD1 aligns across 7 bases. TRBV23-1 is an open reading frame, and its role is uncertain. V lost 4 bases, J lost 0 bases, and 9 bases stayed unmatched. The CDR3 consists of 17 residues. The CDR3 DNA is TGCGCCAGCAGTCTACGACAGGGTCGGTATAGCAATCAGCCCCAGCATTTT. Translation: CASSLRQGRYSNQPQHF.

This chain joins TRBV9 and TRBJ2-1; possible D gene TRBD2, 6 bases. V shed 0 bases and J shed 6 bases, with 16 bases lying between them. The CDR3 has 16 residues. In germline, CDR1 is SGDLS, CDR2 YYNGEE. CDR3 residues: CASSVATRPGGNEQFF. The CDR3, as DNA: TGTGCCAGCAGCGTAGCTACCCGACCCGGGGGCAATGAGCAGTTCTTC. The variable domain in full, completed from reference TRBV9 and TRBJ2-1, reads DSGVTQTPKHLITATGQRVTLRCSPRSGDLSVYWYQQSLDQGLQFLIQYYNGEERAKGNILERFSAQQFPDLHSELNLSSLELGDSALYFCASSVATRPGGNEQFFGPGTRLTVL.

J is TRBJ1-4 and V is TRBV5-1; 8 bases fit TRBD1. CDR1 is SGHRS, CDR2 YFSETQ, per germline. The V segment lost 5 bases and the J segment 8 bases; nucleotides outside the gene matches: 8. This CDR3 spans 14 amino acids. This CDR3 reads CASSFGQGGEKLFF. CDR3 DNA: TGCGCCAGCAGTTTTGGACAGGGAGGAGAAAAACTGTTTTTT.

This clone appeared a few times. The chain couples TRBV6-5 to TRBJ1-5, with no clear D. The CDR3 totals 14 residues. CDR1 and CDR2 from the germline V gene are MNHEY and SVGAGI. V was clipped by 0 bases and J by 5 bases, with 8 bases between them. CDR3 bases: TGTGCCAGCAGTTACTCCTACCGCGATCAGCCCCAGCATTTT. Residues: CASSYSYRDQPQHF.

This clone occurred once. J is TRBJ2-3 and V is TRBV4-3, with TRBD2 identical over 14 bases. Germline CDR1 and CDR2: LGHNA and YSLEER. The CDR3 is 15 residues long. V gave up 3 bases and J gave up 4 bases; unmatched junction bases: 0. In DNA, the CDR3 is TGCGCCAGCAGCCAGGGACTAGCGGGGGCAGATACGCAGTATTTT. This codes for CASSQGLAGADTQYF.

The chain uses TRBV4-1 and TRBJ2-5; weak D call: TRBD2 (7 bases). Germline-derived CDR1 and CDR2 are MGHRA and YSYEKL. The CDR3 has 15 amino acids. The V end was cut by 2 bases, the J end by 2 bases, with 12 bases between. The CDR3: CASSQKGGRQETQYF. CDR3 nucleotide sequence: TGCGCCAGCAGCCAAAAGGGGGGGCGGCAAGAGACCCAGTACTTC.

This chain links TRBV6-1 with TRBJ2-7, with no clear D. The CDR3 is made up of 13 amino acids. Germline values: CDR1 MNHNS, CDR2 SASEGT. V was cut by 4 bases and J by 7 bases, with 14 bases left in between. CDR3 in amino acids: CASSAPSLGEQYF. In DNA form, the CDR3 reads TGTGCCAGCAGTGCCCCCTCTCTGGGGGAGCAGTACTTC.

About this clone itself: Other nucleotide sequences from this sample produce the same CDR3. In DNA form, the CDR3 reads TGTGCCTCTAGGGGATCAGGAAACACCATATATTTT. This encodes CASRGSGNTIYF. This chain links TRBV30 with TRBJ1-3, with D tentatively TRBD1 (5 bases). Between the trimmed V and J ends, which lost 7 bases and 4 bases, there was a span of 11 bases. The CDR3 contains 12 residues. The germline CDR1 and CDR2 sequences are GTSNPN and SVGIG (reference sequence).

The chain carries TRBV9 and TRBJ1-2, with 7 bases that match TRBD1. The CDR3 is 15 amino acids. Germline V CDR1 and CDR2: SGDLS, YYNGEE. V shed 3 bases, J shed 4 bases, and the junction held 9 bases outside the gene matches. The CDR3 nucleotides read TGTGCCAGCAGCGGTAACAGGGGTTCTGGCTATGGCTACACCTTC. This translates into CASSGNRGSGYGYTF.

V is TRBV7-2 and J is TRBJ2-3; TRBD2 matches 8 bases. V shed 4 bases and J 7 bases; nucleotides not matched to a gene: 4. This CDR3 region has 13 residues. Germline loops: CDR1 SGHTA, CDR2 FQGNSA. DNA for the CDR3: TGTGCCAGCAGCTCGACTAGCGAACATACGCAGTATTTT. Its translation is CASSSTSEHTQYF.

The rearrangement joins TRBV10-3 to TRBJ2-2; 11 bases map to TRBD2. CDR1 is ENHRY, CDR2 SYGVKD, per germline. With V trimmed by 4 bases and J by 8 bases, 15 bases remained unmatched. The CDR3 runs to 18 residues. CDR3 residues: CAISVALAGGVGIGELFF. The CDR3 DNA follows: TGTGCCATCAGTGTGGCCCTAGCGGGAGGAGTCGGTATAGGGGAGCTGTTTTTT.

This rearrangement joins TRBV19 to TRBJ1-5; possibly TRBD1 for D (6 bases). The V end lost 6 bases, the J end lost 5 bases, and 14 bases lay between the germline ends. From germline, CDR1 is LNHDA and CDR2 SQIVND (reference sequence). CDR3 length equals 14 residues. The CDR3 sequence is CASRGALLYQPQHF. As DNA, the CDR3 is TGTGCCAGTAGGGGGGCACTCCTATATCAGCCCCAGCATTTT.

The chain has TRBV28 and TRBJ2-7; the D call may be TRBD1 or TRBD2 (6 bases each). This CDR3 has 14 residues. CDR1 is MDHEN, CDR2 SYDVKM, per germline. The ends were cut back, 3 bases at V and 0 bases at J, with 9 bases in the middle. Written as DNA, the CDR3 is TGTGCCAGCAGTTTCAGGGGACTCTCCTACGAGCAGTACTTC. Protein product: CASSFRGLSYEQYF.

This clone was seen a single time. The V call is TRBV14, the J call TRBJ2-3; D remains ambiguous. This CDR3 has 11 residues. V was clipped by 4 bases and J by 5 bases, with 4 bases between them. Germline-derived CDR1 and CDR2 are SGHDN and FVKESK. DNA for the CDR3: TGTGCCAGCAGCCTGTTAGATACGCAGTATTTT. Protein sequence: CASSLLDTQYF.

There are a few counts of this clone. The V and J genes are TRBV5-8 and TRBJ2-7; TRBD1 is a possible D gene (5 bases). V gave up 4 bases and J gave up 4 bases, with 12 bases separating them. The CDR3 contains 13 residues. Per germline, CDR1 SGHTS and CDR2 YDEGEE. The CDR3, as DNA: TGTGCCAGCAGCGGCAGGGATAGGTACGAGCAGTACTTC. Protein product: CASSGRDRYEQYF.

CDR3 residues: CASGRGNQPQHF. In nucleotides, the CDR3 is TGTGCCAGCGGGAGGGGGAATCAGCCCCAGCATTTT. The chain recombines TRBV6-1 with TRBJ1-5, with D tentatively TRBD1 (6 bases). CDR1 and CDR2 (germline): MNHNS, SASEGT. V was pared by 8 bases and J by 4 bases, with 9 bases between. This CDR3 comprises 12 residues.

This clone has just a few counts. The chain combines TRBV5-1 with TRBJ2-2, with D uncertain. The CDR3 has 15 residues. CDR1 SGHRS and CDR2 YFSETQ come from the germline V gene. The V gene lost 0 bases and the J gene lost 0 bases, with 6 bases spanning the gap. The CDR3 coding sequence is TGCGCCAGCAGCTTGGGCGTTTCGAACACCGGGGAGCTGTTTTTT. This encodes CASSLGVSNTGELFF. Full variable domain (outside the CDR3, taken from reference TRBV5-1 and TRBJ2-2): KAGVTQTPRYLIKTRGQQVTLSCSPISGHRSVSWYQQTPGQGLQFLFEYFSETQRNKGNFPGRFSGRQFSNSRSEMNVSTLELGDSALYLCASSLGVSNTGELFFGEGSRLTVL.

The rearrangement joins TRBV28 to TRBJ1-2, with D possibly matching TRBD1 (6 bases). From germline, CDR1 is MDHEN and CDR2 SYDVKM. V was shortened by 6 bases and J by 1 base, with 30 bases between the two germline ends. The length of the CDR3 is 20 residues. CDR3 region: CASSPGGGPPPFYFNYGYTF. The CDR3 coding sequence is TGTGCCAGCAGCCCCGGAGGGGGACCGCCACCTTTTTACTTTAACTATGGCTACACCTTC.